The next 11 T cell receptor beta chains were all read from a single sample in a study of blood T cell repertoires in COVID-19. The protocol was immunoSEQ multiplex PCR, while the TCRdb copy is restricted to in-frame clones and leaves out a portion. This table has approximately 130,000 clones, 88% appearing once. The source material was peripheral blood. The source of these receptors is a man over 45 with acute or convalescent COVID-19.

The chain carries TRBV19 and TRBJ1-3, with D uncertain. From germline, CDR1 is LNHDA and CDR2 SQIVND (reference sequence). The CDR3 covers 15 residues. V lost 3 bases, J lost 2 bases, and 11 bases lay in between. CDR3 nucleotides: TGTGCCAGTAGTATCGGCAGGAATACTGGAAACACCATATATTTT. This translates into CASSIGRNTGNTIYF. The full variable domain, rest sourced from reference TRBV19 and TRBJ1-3, is DGGITQSPKYLFRKEGQNVTLSCEQNLNHDAMYWYRQDPGQGLRLIYYSQIVNDFQKGDIAEGYSVSREKKESFPLTVTSAQKNPTAFYLCASSIGRNTGNTIYFGEGSWLTVV.

The chain links TRBV11-2 to TRBJ1-1; weak D call: TRBD1 (5 bases). V dropped 5 bases and J dropped 5 bases, with 21 bases sitting between them. The CDR3 has 16 amino acids. Looked up from germline, CDR1 is SGHAT and CDR2 is FQNNGV. The CDR3 is CASSPSGPLGETEAFF. For the CDR3, the DNA is TGTGCCAGCAGCCCGAGCGGGCCCTTAGGGGAGACTGAAGCTTTCTTT. The full variable domain, rest sourced from reference TRBV11-2 and TRBJ1-1, is EAGVAQSPRYKIIEKRQSVAFWCNPISGHATLYWYQQILGQGPKLLIQFQNNGVVDDSQLPKDRFSAERLKGVDSTLKIQPAKLEDSAVYLCASSPSGPLGETEAFFGQGTRLTVV.

In its sample, this clone was seen a few times. This chain connects TRBV6-5 to TRBJ2-7; 8 nucleotides line up with TRBD1. This CDR3 is 13 amino acids long. Germline V gives CDR1 MNHEY, CDR2 SVGAGI. Losses at the gene ends were 8 bases for V and 6 bases for J; bases not matched to a gene: 9. CDR3 protein: CASSPPTGGEQYF. CDR3 in DNA: TGTGCCAGCTCACCCCCCACAGGGGGCGAGCAGTACTTC.

This clone was seen more than once but under ten times. The chain employs TRBV6-5 and TRBJ2-7, with 8 bases lining up with TRBD1. CDR3 length equals 14 residues. V lost 6 bases and J lost 4; bases outside the gene matches: 8. Germline lookup yields CDR1 MNHEY and CDR2 SVGAGI. The CDR3, as DNA: TGTGCCAGCAGGCAGGGGGCGCCTGGTTACGAGCAGTACTTC. Translated: CASRQGAPGYEQYF.

The rearrangement joins TRBV5-1 to TRBJ2-3; 8 bases map to TRBD2. Germline values: CDR1 SGHRS, CDR2 YFSETQ. The CDR3 has 14 amino acids. Trimming cost V 5 bases and J 0 bases; bases outside gene matches: 2. CDR3 sequence (DNA): TGCGCCAGCAGTGCTAGCGGGAGCACAGATACGCAGTATTTT. Translated, it gives CASSASGSTDTQYF.

CDR3 region: CASVSGRNTIYF. The CDR3 DNA is TGTGCCAGCGTGTCAGGGCGTAACACCATATATTTT. The V and J genes are TRBV6-5 and TRBJ1-3, with TRBD1 as a possible D gene (5 bases). Trimming left V 8 bases short and J 7 bases short, with 12 bases between. CDR1 and CDR2 from the germline V gene are MNHEY and SVGAGI. The CDR3 extends over 12 amino acids.

J is TRBJ2-2 and V is TRBV5-1, with TRBD1 identical over 7 bases. The CDR3 is 16 residues long. The germline CDR1 and CDR2 sequences are SGHRS and YFSETQ. Trimming cost V 4 bases and J 0 bases; bases outside gene matches: 6. This CDR3 reads CASSKQGTTNTGELFF. In DNA form, the CDR3 reads TGCGCCAGCAGCAAACAGGGGACAACGAACACCGGGGAGCTGTTTTTT. The whole variable domain, filled in from reference TRBV5-1 and TRBJ2-2, reads KAGVTQTPRYLIKTRGQQVTLSCSPISGHRSVSWYQQTPGQGLQFLFEYFSETQRNKGNFPGRFSGRQFSNSRSEMNVSTLELGDSALYLCASSKQGTTNTGELFFGEGSRLTVL.

This clone turned up a few times. The chain uses TRBV7-9 and TRBJ1-2; D may be TRBD1 (6 bases). The CDR3 extends over 11 amino acids. Trimming cost V 4 bases and J 10 bases, with 10 bases left between them. Looked up from germline, CDR1 is SEHNR and CDR2 is FQNEAQ (reference sequence). In DNA form, the CDR3 reads TGTGCCAGCAGCTCGGGGACATTCTACACCTTC. It specifies CASSSGTFYTF.

V gene TRBV29-1 combines with J gene TRBJ2-1; 7 bases are shared with TRBD2. The germline V gene encodes CDR1 SQVTM and CDR2 ANQGSEA. This CDR3 spans 13 amino acids. J gave up 10 bases and V 0 bases, and 6 bases lay outside the gene matches. The CDR3 nucleotides are TGCAGCGTTGAAGATGGGAGGGAAAGGGAGCAGTTCTTC. Protein product: CSVEDGREREQFF.

The chain couples TRBV18 to TRBJ1-4, with D tentatively TRBD1 (5 bases). Germline V gene sequence: CDR1 KGHSH, CDR2 LQKENI. This CDR3 comprises 15 residues. The V end lost 1 base, the J end lost 10 bases, and 16 bases lay between the germline ends. This chain's CDR3 is CASSPLDSLGGKLFF. In DNA form, the CDR3 reads TGTGCCAGCTCACCACTGGATTCGCTCGGGGGAAAACTGTTTTTT.

The rearrangement uses TRBV6-5 and TRBJ1-1; 9 nucleotides align to TRBD1. With V trimmed by 2 bases and J by 5 bases, 6 bases remained unmatched. Per germline, CDR1 MNHEY and CDR2 SVGAGI. CDR3 length: 15 residues. The CDR3 loop is CASSYRGQGRTEAFF. CDR3 coding DNA: TGTGCCAGCAGTTACCGGGGACAGGGCCGGACTGAAGCTTTCTTT.